This TCR beta chain came from a study of T cell responses to AZD1222 COVID-19 vaccine. This CDR3 spans 14 amino acids. V lost 5 bases, J lost 3 bases, and 13 bases lay in between. In germline, CDR1 is SEHNR, CDR2 FQNEAQ (reference sequence). The method was immunoSEQ multiplex PCR; TCRdb's version includes in-frame clones alone and lacks a portion of them. The data contain 95,000 to 100,000 clones, about 90% of them singletons. The starting material was peripheral blood, obtained 28 days after the second AZD1222 dose. The V gene is TRBV7-9, the J gene TRBJ1-1, with D tentatively TRBD1 (6 bases). This receptor was identified in an adult who received the AZD1222 COVID-19 vaccine. Here the CDR3 DNA reads TGTGCCAGCAGCCCCCGCAGGGGTGACACTGAAGCTTTCTTT. Translating gives CASSPRRGDTEAFF.